Listed below are T cell receptor beta chains from one sample, sequenced in a study of cytomegalovirus exposure and HLA in healthy donors. The method was immunoSEQ multiplex PCR; TCRdb's version includes in-frame clones alone and lacks a portion of them. Of over 100,000 clones in the sample, roughly three fifths are singletons; the top ten hold approximately 4.3%. Sequencing used PBMCs. Receptors originate from a human donor in good health. The conserved cysteine and the conserved F or W are not part of the CDR3 here. The order of the fields is clone size, D gene, V gene, CDR3 protein. D genes are given only for firm matches. Clone size, where shown, is once, few, many, or a class for clones that have expanded.

-	TRBD2	TRBV4-2	ASSQDEGTSGYTGELF
once	TRBD1	TRBV19	ASETGGSFNQPQH
few	TRBD1	TRBV27	ASSNRGRETQY
-	-	TRBV18	ASSPGLKMDGYT
-	TRBD1	TRBV27	ASSPDRGNQPQH
-	TRBD1	TRBV4-1	ASRKDRVSGGYEQY
once	TRBD1	TRBV5-1	ASSRQGPGANYGYT
once	TRBD2	TRBV14	ASSHLRGRGGNNEQF
-	TRBD1	TRBV7-6	ASSPGQGAAYEQY
once	TRBD2	TRBV6-5	ASSWGGSEQY
-	TRBD2	TRBV5-1	ASSFSGRKADTQY
-	-	TRBV4-1	ASSHLTGFGETQY
-	-	TRBV28	ASSLYSAYEQY
few	TRBD2	TRBV29-1	SVEGRAGTSGF
-	-	TRBV11-3	ASSPRLGEQY
-	-	TRBV4-1	ASSQDVGSQETQY
-	-	TRBV19	ASREGGRGNTIY
-	-	TRBV5-1	ASTVGYGGRPYEQY
few	TRBD2	TRBV10-1	ASSESSSGRTDEQY
-	-	TRBV7-2	ASSLVSPAF
-	-	TRBV5-1	ASSLVVGADTQY
few	TRBD1	TRBV11-1	ASSKRGGQGTDTQY
once	-	TRBV7-8	ASSRQETQY
-	-	TRBV30	AWSSAANTGELF
once	TRBD2	TRBV5-1	ASSRGLAENTGELF
few	TRBD2	TRBV29-1	SVLGRTYNEQF
once	-	TRBV18	ASSPPGATEAF
-	-	TRBV6-6	ASSYFVALAGYEQY
-	TRBD2	TRBV28	ASSSDLAGRADTQY
once	-	TRBV9	ASSVRSDSSYNEQF
-	TRBD1	TRBV29-1	SAGQGAVTGELF
-	TRBD1	TRBV5-1	ASSDGTAVNHEQY
-	TRBD1	TRBV5-1	ASSLGPYRGDYEQY
few	TRBD2	TRBV19	ASNKGTSGSYEQY
-	-	TRBV7-8	ASSPPSANEQF
-	-	TRBV7-6	ASSSQETQY
-	TRBD2	TRBV6-1	ASRGWGGYEQY
-	TRBD1	TRBV27	ASSRTGVPYNEQF
once	TRBD2	TRBV9	ASSVASGTSYEQY
-	TRBD2	TRBV7-9	ASSLITSGIGDNEQF
-	TRBD2	TRBV5-6	ASSGGLAGVWYEQY
once	-	TRBV19	ASIRPGDTEAF
-	-	TRBV5-1	ASSLRGRIPTDTQY
few	-	TRBV2	ASRGGAKNIQY
-	TRBD2	TRBV6-1	ASSAGTSGRAMYNEQF
few	TRBD2	TRBV19	ASSVGLAQETQY
-	-	TRBV6-5	ASSRGIDTGELF
-	TRBD2	TRBV27	ASSLSAGLAGGPDVYEQY
-	-	TRBV7-9	ASSLARGVVEQY
few	TRBD2	TRBV4-1	ASSERTSGIHEQY
-	-	TRBV4-2	ASSPRRVGNEQF
once	-	TRBV7-9	ARMDSITNTGELF
-	-	TRBV19	ASARRGADQDTQY
-	-	TRBV12-5	ASGLPVSDKENYEQY
few	TRBD1	TRBV5-1	ASSLGTGDTYEQY
once	-	TRBV9	ASSVDITARYGYT
-	TRBD1	TRBV7-9	ASSHVGTGSPGELF